This entry lists 14 T cell receptor beta chains sequenced from one sample in a study of T cells in localized non-small cell lung cancer. The assay was immunoSEQ multiplex PCR, and TCRdb's table has in-frame clones only and misses some. The sample includes tens of thousands of clones, approximately 90% of them seen just once. Sequenced here: peripheral blood, sampled before any cancer treatment. The receptors were sampled from a female donor at least 60 years old with stage III squamous cell lung carcinoma.

V gene TRBV28 combines with J gene TRBJ2-7; D not resolved. This CDR3 has 14 amino acids. Trimming shortened V by 3 bases and J by 2 bases, and 11 bases separated the two germline ends. Germline V CDR1 and CDR2: MDHEN, SYDVKM. CDR3: CASSLTRQTYEQYF. The CDR3 bases are TGTGCCAGCAGTTTGACACGCCAAACCTACGAGCAGTACTTC. Full variable domain (remainder filled in from reference TRBV28 and TRBJ2-7): DVKVTQSSRYLVKRTGEKVFLECVQDMDHENMFWYRQDPGLGLRLIYFSYDVKMKEKGDIPEGYSVSREKKERFSLILESASTNQTSMYLCASSLTRQTYEQYFGPGTRLTVT.

This clone came up once. This sequence joins TRBV18 and TRBJ2-1, with 14 nucleotides matching TRBD2. The V and J ends lost 1 base and 7 bases, in that order; junction bases with no gene match: 9. Germline V CDR1 and CDR2: KGHSH, LQKENI. This CDR3 has 18 amino acids. This chain's CDR3 is CASSPRLGLAGVSNEQFF. In nucleotides, the CDR3 is TGTGCCAGCTCACCACGGTTGGGACTAGCGGGAGTTTCAAATGAGCAGTTCTTC. The full variable domain, in which reference TRBV18 and TRBJ2-1 provide the parts outside the CDR3, is NAGVMQNPRHLVRRRGQEARLRCSPMKGHSHVYWYRQLPEEGLKFMVYLQKENIIDESGMPKERFSAEFPKEGPSILRIQQVVRGDSAAYFCASSPRLGLAGVSNEQFFGPGTRLTVL.

V and J are TRBV15 and TRBJ2-4; D is undetermined. This CDR3 contains 19 residues. V lost 1 base, J lost 2 bases, and 21 bases lay in between. The V gene's germline CDR1 is LNHNV and CDR2 YYDKDF (reference sequence). The CDR3 loop is CATSRGWGVVGRTKNIQYF. CDR3 nucleotide sequence: TGTGCCACCAGCAGAGGTTGGGGTGTGGTGGGTAGGACCAAAAACATTCAGTACTTC.

V is TRBV7-2 and J is TRBJ1-4, with D maybe TRBD1 (5 bases). Trimming cost V 5 bases and J 8 bases, with 15 bases left between them. This CDR3 spans 14 amino acids. CDR1 and CDR2 from the germline V gene are SGHTA and FQGNSA. This chain's CDR3 is CASSPRERGEKLFF. The CDR3 region has the DNA TGTGCCAGCAGCCCCAGGGAGCGCGGGGAAAAACTGTTTTTT.

The chain uses TRBV28 and TRBJ2-1; D is unclear. The CDR3 loop spans 12 amino acids. Germline V gives CDR1 MDHEN, CDR2 SYDVKM. V shed 4 bases and J shed 6 bases, with 7 bases lying between them. The CDR3 nucleotides read TGTGCCAGCAGTTCCTACGGCAATGAGCAGTTCTTC. Translated: CASSSYGNEQFF.

The J gene is TRBJ1-1, the V gene TRBV11-2; D is uncertain. The germline V gene has CDR1 SGHAT and CDR2 FQNNGV. This CDR3 has 14 amino acids. Between the trimmed V and J ends, which lost 5 bases and 9 bases, there was a span of 19 bases. This CDR3 reads CASSPPPRDRKAFF. CDR3 coding DNA: TGTGCCAGCAGCCCCCCCCCAAGGGATCGGAAAGCTTTCTTT.

CDR3 nucleotide sequence: TGCAGCGTCGAGACCCCGGGGAGAGAAAAACTGTTTTTT. Translating it yields CSVETPGREKLFF. The chain carries TRBV29-1 and TRBJ1-4, with unresolved D. Germline V gives CDR1 SQVTM, CDR2 ANQGSEA. This CDR3 has 13 residues. Deletions cut 6 bases from V and 8 bases from J, with 16 bases between.

The chain uses TRBV28 and TRBJ2-4, with D perhaps TRBD1 or TRBD2 (5 bases each). The CDR3 length is 14 residues. The V end was cut by 2 bases, the J end by 6 bases, with 11 bases between. Germline loops: CDR1 MDHEN, CDR2 SYDVKM. CDR3: CASSLRDAGNIQYF. The CDR3 DNA follows: TGTGCCAGCAGTTTACGGGACGCGGGAAACATTCAGTACTTC. The full variable domain, completed using reference TRBV28 and TRBJ2-4, is DVKVTQSSRYLVKRTGEKVFLECVQDMDHENMFWYRQDPGLGLRLIYFSYDVKMKEKGDIPEGYSVSREKKERFSLILESASTNQTSMYLCASSLRDAGNIQYFGAGTRLSVL.

V and J are TRBV27 and TRBJ2-7, with D possibly matching TRBD2 (5 bases). CDR1 is MNHEY, CDR2 SMNVEV, per germline (reference sequence). The CDR3 extends over 12 amino acids. The V and J ends lost 5 bases and 5 bases respectively, with 10 bases between them. The DNA of the CDR3 is TGTGCCAGCAGTAAACGGGGAAACGAGCAGTACTTC. Translated, it gives CASSKRGNEQYF.

V and J are TRBV10-3 and TRBJ2-5, with D hard to call. Germline-derived CDR1 and CDR2 are ENHRY and SYGVKD. This CDR3 spans 12 amino acids. Trimming shortened V by 3 bases and J by 1 base, and 3 bases separated the two germline ends. CDR3: CAISDLQETQYF. The CDR3 nucleotides read TGTGCCATCAGTGACCTCCAAGAGACCCAGTACTTC.

The chain's CDR3 is CASSENGVDQPQHF. In nucleotides, the CDR3 is TGTGCCAGCAGTGAAAACGGGGTAGATCAGCCCCAGCATTTT. The gene calls are TRBV2 and TRBJ1-5; D gene ambiguous. This CDR3 comprises 14 residues. Germline V gene sequence: CDR1 SNHLY, CDR2 FYNNEI. The V gene lost 2 bases and the J gene lost 5 bases, with 10 bases spanning the gap. Based on the CDR3 plus reference TRBV2 and TRBJ1-5, the full variable domain is EPEVTQTPSHQVTQMGQEVILRCVPISNHLYFYWYRQILGQKVEFLVSFYNNEISEKSEIFDDQFSVERPDGSNFTLKIRSTKLEDSAMYFCASSENGVDQPQHFGDGTRLSIL.

This clone appeared once. The V call is TRBV10-3, the J call TRBJ2-7; D is uncertain. Germline V gives CDR1 ENHRY, CDR2 SYGVKD. V was pared by 2 bases and J by 0 bases, with 8 bases between. This CDR3 region has 14 residues. The CDR3 nucleotides read TGTGCCATCAGTGAGCCCGGGCCCTCCTACGAGCAGTACTTC. Its translation: CAISEPGPSYEQYF.

The chain carries TRBV27 and TRBJ2-2, with 7 bases fitting TRBD2. CDR1 MNHEY and CDR2 SMNVEV come from the germline V gene (reference sequence). The V gene end was trimmed by 5 bases and the J gene end by 1 base; junction bases not matched to a gene: 4. This CDR3 region has 15 residues. The CDR3 DNA reads as TGTGCCAGCAGTAGACTAGCCTGGAACACCGGGGAGCTGTTTTTT. Translating it yields CASSRLAWNTGELFF.

This chain joins TRBV7-3 and TRBJ2-1, with TRBD1 matching 10 bases. Per the germline V gene, CDR1 is SGHTA and CDR2 is FQGTGA. This CDR3 spans 15 amino acids. V lost 5 bases and J lost 8; bases outside the gene matches: 9. The CDR3 sequence is CASSKTGTGVDEQFF. The CDR3 DNA is TGTGCCAGCAGCAAAACCGGGACAGGGGTCGATGAGCAGTTCTTC.